This TCR beta chain was found in a study of metastatic and nonmetastatic thyroid tumors. On the study more broadly: For malignant and benign thyroid patients, tumor or nodule tissue and blood were the sources whose repertoires were compared.

How the authors handled the data: Differences in CDR3 between clinicopathological groups were drawn on to build a classifier intended to discriminate distant-metastatic papillary thyroid cancer patients. TCRdb re-clonotyped the PCR reads through MiXCR. The V and J calls follow TCRdb's processing rather than the paper's. This sample has 30,000 to 35,000 clones, with roughly a third found just once. This CDR3 spans 14 amino acids. V gave up 5 bases and J gave up 2 bases, with 10 bases separating them. Germline CDR1 reads MNHEY; CDR2 reads SMNVEV (reference sequence). Thyroid surgery was preceded by no treatment in any patient. Study outcomes and limitations: Versus benign nodules, malignant thyroid tumors reportedly had significantly higher TCR beta diversity, in blood and tumor.

This clone was counted only a few times. Its antigen is undetermined. V and J are TRBV27 and TRBJ1-5, with D perhaps matching TRBD1 (5 bases). The sample comprised tumor tissue. This TCR came from a female donor with papillary thyroid cancer or a benign thyroid nodule (not recorded which). Some clones in this sample may be carry-over from other donors' samples. The CDR3 is CASSDLGGNQPQHF. In nucleotides, the CDR3 is TGTGCCAGCAGTGACCTGGGGGGCAATCAGCCCCAGCATTTT.